The 17 T cell receptor beta chains reported below all come from one sample, sequenced in a study of ipilimumab plus nivolumab after autologous stem cell transplantation. Only in-frame clones appear in the TCRdb table, and some are missing; sequencing was by immunoSEQ multiplex PCR. The sample consists of tens of thousands of clones, more than 70% of them appearing once. The sample here was PBMCs, taken in a trial of ipilimumab plus nivolumab as post-transplant consolidation. These receptors were collected from a male donor with multiple myeloma.

This chain connects TRBV19 to TRBJ1-6; 8 positions agree with TRBD1. The ends lost 10 bases at V and 4 bases at J; junction bases unmatched: 6. The CDR3 covers 14 residues. Germline assignment: CDR1 LNHDA and CDR2 SQIVND (reference sequence). CDR3 nucleotides: TGTGCCACCGCGACAGGGGCTTATAATTCACCCCTCCACTTT. As protein: CATATGAYNSPLHF.

This sequence joins TRBV9 and TRBJ2-6; D might be TRBD1 (5 bases). This CDR3 region has 15 residues. Germline V lookup: CDR1 SGDLS, CDR2 YYNGEE. The ends were cut back, 0 bases at V and 2 bases at J, with 6 bases in the middle. CDR3 sequence (DNA): TGTGCCAGCAGCGTAGTAGGGGCTGGGGCCAACGTCCTGACTTTC. It encodes CASSVVGAGANVLTF.

This chain uses TRBV28 with TRBJ1-5; D gene uncertain. Germline CDR1 reads MDHEN; CDR2 reads SYDVKM. The CDR3 contains 12 residues. Between the trimmed V and J ends, which lost 7 bases and 2 bases, there was a span of 6 bases. CDR3 residues: CASIGGNQPQHF. Written as DNA, the CDR3 is TGTGCCAGCATCGGTGGCAATCAGCCCCAGCATTTT.

This chain connects TRBV7-8 to TRBJ1-5, with TRBD1 identical over 11 bases. V trimming: 4 bases; J trimming: 2 bases; junction bases outside the gene matches: 4. Germline-derived CDR1 and CDR2 are SGHVS and FQNEAQ. This CDR3 spans 16 amino acids. Here the CDR3 reads CASSSGTGGRNQPQHF. The CDR3, as DNA: TGTGCCAGCAGCTCAGGGACAGGGGGTCGCAATCAGCCCCAGCATTTT.

The chain recombines TRBV7-2 with TRBJ1-3, with TRBD1 as a possible D gene (6 bases). Germline lookup yields CDR1 SGHTA and CDR2 FQGNSA. The CDR3 has 16 amino acids. Trimming stripped 5 bases from V and 4 bases from J, with 18 bases between. The CDR3 DNA follows: TGTGCCAGCAGCCCGCTTCAGGGGTCCGTGGGAAACACCATATATTTT. It specifies CASSPLQGSVGNTIYF.

The chain couples TRBV6-5 to TRBJ2-3; 8 bases fit TRBD2. The CDR3 consists of 15 residues. V lost 7 bases to trimming and J lost 2 bases; unmatched junction nucleotides: 8. The V gene's germline CDR1 is MNHEY and CDR2 SVGAGI. CDR3: CASNSAGGVTDTQYF. In DNA form, the CDR3 reads TGTGCCAGCAACTCCGCGGGGGGAGTCACAGATACGCAGTATTTT.

This chain links TRBV27 with TRBJ2-7; D is perhaps TRBD1 or TRBD2 (5 bases each). Trimming took off 7 bases at V and 4 bases at J, with 17 bases between the two ends. From germline, CDR1 is MNHEY and CDR2 SMNVEV (reference sequence). The CDR3 extends over 14 amino acids. CDR3 in amino acids: CASKSAGTSYEQYF. In DNA form, the CDR3 reads TGTGCCAGCAAGAGTGCAGGGACGAGTTACGAGCAGTACTTC.

The chain uses TRBV9 and TRBJ1-6; D not resolved. V was trimmed by 0 bases and J by 14 bases, leaving 15 bases between them. Germline V CDR1 and CDR2: SGDLS, YYNGEE. The length of the CDR3 is 14 residues. CDR3 nucleotide sequence: TGTGCCAGCAGCGTAGATCCAGACGTCAAAACCCTCCACTTT. It translates to CASSVDPDVKTLHF.

J is TRBJ2-7 and V is TRBV5-1; TRBD2 matches at 8 bases. The CDR3 sequence is 17 residues long. Germline lookup yields CDR1 SGHRS and CDR2 YFSETQ. The ends lost 5 bases at V and 10 bases at J; junction bases unmatched: 23. The CDR3 region is CASSPLLASGSDSNQYF. The CDR3 nucleotides are TGCGCCAGCAGTCCCTTATTGGCCAGCGGGAGTGACTCGAATCAGTACTTC.

V and J are TRBV7-2 and TRBJ1-5; TRBD1 agrees at 8 bases. The CDR3 sequence is 14 residues long. The germline gives CDR1 SGHTA, CDR2 FQGNSA. V gave up 7 bases and J gave up 5 bases; unmatched junction bases: 7. This chain's CDR3 is CASTRQGRDQPQHF. The DNA for the CDR3 is TGTGCCAGCACCCGACAGGGGAGGGATCAGCCCCAGCATTTT.

The chain is built from TRBV7-9 and TRBJ1-1; TRBD1 might be the D (6 bases). This CDR3 region has 15 residues. CDR1 and CDR2 from the germline V gene are SEHNR and FQNEAQ (reference sequence). V gave up 7 bases and J gave up 2 bases, with 17 bases separating them. Here the CDR3 reads CASTPPTGFNTEAFF. In nucleotides, the CDR3 is TGTGCCAGCACCCCCCCGACAGGTTTTAACACTGAAGCTTTCTTT.

The V call is TRBV7-9, the J call TRBJ2-7; tentative D call: TRBD1 (5 bases). CDR3 size: 15 residues. Trimming shortened V by 3 bases and J by 3 bases, and 15 bases separated the two germline ends. Germline V gene sequence: CDR1 SEHNR, CDR2 FQNEAQ (reference sequence). CDR3 in amino acids: CASSLRGDGHYEQYF. CDR3 sequence (DNA): TGTGCCAGCAGCTTGAGAGGAGACGGACACTACGAGCAGTACTTC.

This clone has just one count. The chain carries TRBV18 and TRBJ2-7; D gene uncertain. Trimming cost V 0 bases and J 4 bases, with 7 bases left between them. The CDR3 extends over 13 amino acids. The germline V gene has CDR1 KGHSH and CDR2 LQKENI. CDR3 nucleotides: TGTGCCAGCTCACCACCAACAGATTACGAGCAGTACTTC. Translated: CASSPPTDYEQYF.

This rearrangement joins TRBV2 to TRBJ1-1, with TRBD1 matching over 10 bases. V gave up 8 bases and J gave up 4 bases; unmatched junction bases: 7. Per germline, CDR1 SNHLY and CDR2 FYNNEI. This CDR3 is 14 amino acids long. The CDR3 protein is CASGTGQGTTEAFF. CDR3 DNA sequence: TGTGCCAGCGGGACGGGACAGGGGACCACTGAAGCTTTCTTT. Variable domain in full (rest from reference TRBV2 and TRBJ1-1): EPEVTQTPSHQVTQMGQEVILRCVPISNHLYFYWYRQILGQKVEFLVSFYNNEISEKSEIFDDQFSVERPDGSNFTLKIRSTKLEDSAMYFCASGTGQGTTEAFFGQGTRLTVV.

This clone occurred a few times. V is TRBV9 and J is TRBJ1-2, with a weak D call TRBD1 (5 bases). Germline V gene sequence: CDR1 SGDLS, CDR2 YYNGEE. V was shortened by 0 bases and J by 2 bases, with 11 bases between the two germline ends. The CDR3 spans 15 residues. The CDR3 here is CASSVGLAGNYGYTF. The DNA for the CDR3 is TGTGCCAGCAGCGTAGGGTTAGCAGGGAACTATGGCTACACCTTC.

The gene calls are TRBV27 and TRBJ1-4; D is ambiguous. Trimming removed 6 bases at V and 8 bases at J, with 13 bases between. The germline gives CDR1 MNHEY, CDR2 SMNVEV (reference sequence). The CDR3 covers 13 residues. CDR3 nucleotide sequence: TGTGCCAGCAGACCTTACCTCGGAGAAAAACTGTTTTTT. It translates to CASRPYLGEKLFF.

CDR3 in DNA: TGTGCCAGCAGTGTTAGAGGGGCTGAGAACACTGAAGCTTTCTTT. This sequence encodes CASSVRGAENTEAFF. The V gene is TRBV2, the J gene TRBJ1-1; maybe TRBD1 (5 bases). CDR1 and CDR2 (germline): SNHLY, FYNNEI. Trimming removed 4 bases at V and 1 base at J, with 13 bases between. CDR3 size: 15 residues.